This T cell receptor beta chain comes out of a study of beta chain features in type 1 diabetes. The CDR3 totals 13 residues. Trimming left V 7 bases short and J 6 bases short, with 15 bases between. CDR1 and CDR2 from the germline V gene are SNHLY and FYNNEI. General observations from the study: Moderately but significantly shorter TCRB CDR3s were found in Type 1 diabetes patients in all four CD4+ subsets.

The sequenced template was cDNA made from the entire isolated RNA. TCRdb keeps only in-frame clones here, not all; method: immunoSEQ multiplex PCR. Of some 660,000 clones listed, over 12% are singletons. To note about this clone: No antigen is known for it.

The sequenced sample consisted of naive CD4+ T cells from blood. This chain uses TRBV2 with TRBJ1-2; no clear D. The origin of this receptor is a man younger than 35 with type 1 diabetes. The CDR3 reads CASTNTLGDGYTF. CDR3 in DNA: TGTGCCAGCACGAATACACTTGGGGATGGCTACACCTTC.